The sample holds a few counts of the clone carrying this T cell receptor (beta chain). As yet, its antigen is unknown. V was trimmed by 4 bases and J by 3 bases, leaving 16 bases between them. The CDR3 length is 15 residues. Germline V lookup: CDR1 SGHDN, CDR2 FVKESK. This record comes from a study of T cell repertoires in cytomegalovirus infection. Study background: Carrying CMV and the relevant HLA type showed in public TCR beta signatures.

Regarding the study as a whole: The ex vivo response was dominated by HLA-C-restricted CMV-specific TCR beta clonotypes.

One entry per CDR3 protein results from TCRdb running MiXCR on the reads. Of 150,000 or so distinct CDR3 sequences in the sample, 20% to 30% were seen once. The chain joins TRBV14 to TRBJ2-7; possibly TRBD1 for D (5 bases). Sequencing was carried out using PBMCs. This TCR was sampled from a human donor in good health (CMV status not recorded). Some clones in this sample may be carry-over from other donors' samples. CDR3 coding DNA: TGTGCCAGCAGCCGCGCCCAGGGCCAAGTCTACGAGCAGTACTTC. Translating gives CASSRAQGQVYEQYF. The full variable domain, with the rest looked up from reference TRBV14 and TRBJ2-7, is EAGVTQFPSHSVIEKGQTVTLRCDPISGHDNLYWYRRVMGKEIKFLLHFVKESKQDESGMPNNRFLAERTGGTYSTLKVQPAELEDSGVYFCASSRAQGQVYEQYFGPGTRLTVT.